This T cell receptor beta chain was found in a study of blood T cell repertoires in COVID-19. Background on the study: In each case, the material was cDNA or gDNA derived from T cells, B-cell-depleted T cells, or PBMCs.

Germline-derived CDR1 and CDR2 are SGHTA and FQGTGA. Trimming left V 4 bases short and J 12 bases short, with 10 bases between. The length of the CDR3 is 11 residues. TCRdb's copy holds only in-frame clones and misses some; the assay was immunoSEQ multiplex PCR. The table records tens of thousands of clones, 79% of them present only once. Sequencing used peripheral blood. The sequence came from a woman older than 75 with acute or convalescent COVID-19. V gene TRBV7-3 combines with J gene TRBJ2-1; perhaps TRBD2 as D (5 bases). CDR3 region: CASSSGEGQFF. CDR3 bases: TGTGCCAGCAGCTCCGGGGAAGGGCAGTTCTTC.